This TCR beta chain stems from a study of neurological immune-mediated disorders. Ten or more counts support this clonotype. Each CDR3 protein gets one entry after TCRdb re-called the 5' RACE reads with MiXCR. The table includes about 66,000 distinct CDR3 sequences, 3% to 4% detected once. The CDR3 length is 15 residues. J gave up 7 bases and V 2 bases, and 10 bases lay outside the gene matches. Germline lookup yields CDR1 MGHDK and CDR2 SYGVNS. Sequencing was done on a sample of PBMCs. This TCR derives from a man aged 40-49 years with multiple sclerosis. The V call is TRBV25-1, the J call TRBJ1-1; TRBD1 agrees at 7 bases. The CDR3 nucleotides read TGTGCCAGCAGTGAAACTATGGGACAGCGGAATGAAGCTTTCTTT. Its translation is CASSETMGQRNEAFF.